These 9 T cell receptor beta chains were all obtained from the same sample, sequenced in a study of T-cell reconstitution after alpha-beta-depleted transplantation in children. Researchers prepared the TCRbeta library using unique molecular identifiers, the study reports. TCRdb independently ran MiXCR on the PCR reads; one entry per CDR3 protein. This sample has 120,000 or so distinct CDR3 sequences; under 25% occur once, and the top ten carry 10% to 13%. The sample here was PBMCs, mostly from graft donor cells, taken 180 days after TCRalphabeta/CD19-depleted stem cell transplant. The source is a male patient between 2 and 10 years old who had a stem cell transplant for chronic granulomatous disease, so the T cells may come from the graft donor.

There are a few counts of this clonotype. The chain has TRBV7-3 and TRBJ2-1; no firm D call. V was shortened by 4 bases and J by 9 bases, with 13 bases between the two germline ends. CDR3 length: 13 amino acids. The germline V gene has CDR1 SGHTA and CDR2 FQGTGA. CDR3 bases: TGTGCCAGCAGCTCCGGCCACCCCGGTGAGCAGTTCTTC. Protein: CASSSGHPGEQFF.

This clonotype came up many times. J is TRBJ2-2 and V is TRBV30; no reliable D call. The CDR3 length is 14 residues. Germline lookup yields CDR1 GTSNPN and CDR2 SVGIG (reference sequence). Between the trimmed V and J ends, which lost 0 bases and 3 bases, there was a span of 8 bases. The CDR3 protein is CAWSVPLYTGELFF. The CDR3, as DNA: TGTGCCTGGAGTGTACCCCTTTACACCGGGGAGCTGTTTTTT.

This clonotype appeared many times. The chain carries TRBV2 and TRBJ2-7; 7 bases align to TRBD1. CDR1 and CDR2 (germline): SNHLY, FYNNEI. The V and J ends lost 2 bases and 6 bases, in that order; junction bases with no gene match: 7. This CDR3 contains 14 residues. As DNA, the CDR3 is TGTGCCAGCAGTGAAATCCGAACAGGGGCCGAGCAGTACTTC. This sequence encodes CASSEIRTGAEQYF.

The rearrangement links TRBV20-1 to TRBJ2-1; TRBD2 aligns across 10 bases. CDR1 and CDR2 (germline): DFQATT, SNEGSKA (reference sequence). V shed 1 base and J 2 bases; nucleotides not matched to a gene: 5. This CDR3 has 16 residues. As DNA, the CDR3 is TGCAGTGCTAGAGTTCTAGCGGGGGTCCCCTACAATGAGCAGTTCTTC. Protein: CSARVLAGVPYNEQFF.

This clonotype has at least ten counts. CDR3 bases: TGCAGTGCTAGACCCCAGGGAACCCTTTCAGCTTTCTTT. Its translation is CSARPQGTLSAFF. This sequence joins TRBV20-1 and TRBJ1-1; maybe TRBD1 (5 bases). CDR1 is DFQATT, CDR2 SNEGSKA, per germline (reference sequence). With 2 bases removed from V and 10 bases from J, the gap between germline ends came to 17 bases. The CDR3 covers 13 residues.

The chain uses TRBV20-1 and TRBJ2-6; D remains unclear. Germline V lookup: CDR1 DFQATT, CDR2 SNEGSKA (reference sequence). Trimming cost V 0 bases and J 7 bases, with 16 bases left between them. The CDR3 contains 16 residues. The CDR3 bases are TGCAGTGCTAGAGATATAGGGCCCCAAGGAGCCAACGTCCTGACTTTC. Residues: CSARDIGPQGANVLTF.

Many counts were recorded for this clonotype. The chain uses TRBV2 and TRBJ2-7; no reliable D call. From germline, CDR1 is SNHLY and CDR2 FYNNEI. Trimming took 1 base from V and 3 from J, leaving 7 bases between them. The CDR3 is 13 residues long. The CDR3 DNA reads as TGTGCCAGCAGTGAAGAAAGACACTACGAGCAGTACTTC. This codes for CASSEERHYEQYF.

In its sample, this clonotype was seen many times. This sequence joins TRBV5-1 and TRBJ1-2; D ambiguous. Trimming pared 2 bases from V and 4 bases from J, leaving 9 bases between. The germline V gene has CDR1 SGHRS and CDR2 YFSETQ. This CDR3 has 13 residues. CDR3 region: CASSFTTGYGYTF. In DNA form, the CDR3 reads TGCGCCAGCAGCTTTACGACGGGCTATGGCTACACCTTC.

The DNA of the CDR3 is TGTGCCAGCAGAGAAACAGCTTATTCGGGCGGAAACACCATATATTTT. It specifies CASRETAYSGGNTIYF. The rearrangement links TRBV12-3 or TRBV12-4 to TRBJ1-3; D call uncertain. Deletions cut 6 bases from V and 4 bases from J, with 19 bases between. The CDR3 has 16 residues.